The source of this TCR beta chain is a study of blood T cells in healthy people across ages. Combining a sample-barcoded 5' primer with a J-beta primer mix, a second PCR ran for roughly 6 to 12 cycles. TCRdb passed the 5' RACE reads through MiXCR, listing each CDR3 protein once. This sample carries some 750,000 distinct CDR3 sequences, roughly 20% of them seen once, and the ten largest clones take around a fifth. No fewer than 5.5 micrograms of total RNA were isolated from every sample. Study observations and caveats: Diversity figures based on one million T cells were deemed too low.

In this sample, this clonotype turned up a few times. Antigen: not known. At one end the junction does not follow the germline gene, possibly because of a read error. This receptor was identified in a man aged 65 to 85 in good health. Source material: blood.

The CDR3 DNA sequence: TGCAGCGCGACAGGGGGCTATGGGTACACCTTC. Translated: CSATGGYGYTF. This rearrangement joins TRBV29-1 to TRBJ1-2; TRBD1 agrees at 10 bases. The germline V gene encodes CDR1 SQVTM and CDR2 ANQGSEA. This CDR3 is built from 11 residues.